The 15 T cell receptor beta chains in this list originate from one sample, sequenced in a study of blood T cell repertoires in COVID-19. The assay was immunoSEQ multiplex PCR, and TCRdb's table has in-frame clones only and misses some. The data show about 440,000 clones, about 87% seen once. The sequenced sample consisted of peripheral blood. These receptors all stem from a woman between 50 and 59 years old with COVID-19, enrolled during active disease.

The CDR3 region is CASSKGQQNTEAFF. The CDR3 DNA reads TGTGCCAGTAGTAAGGGACAGCAGAACACTGAAGCTTTCTTT. V gene TRBV19 combines with J gene TRBJ1-1; 7 bases are shared with TRBD1. V dropped 4 bases and J dropped 1; count of bases not matched to a gene: 3. The CDR3 has 14 residues. Germline values: CDR1 LNHDA, CDR2 SQIVND (reference sequence). The full variable domain, with the rest looked up from reference TRBV19 and TRBJ1-1, is DGGITQSPKYLFRKEGQNVTLSCEQNLNHDAMYWYRQDPGQGLRLIYYSQIVNDFQKGDIAEGYSVSREKKESFPLTVTSAQKNPTAFYLCASSKGQQNTEAFFGQGTRLTVV.

A remark on this clone: The sample has other DNA sequences that encode this CDR3 too. The chain is built from TRBV12-3 or TRBV12-4 and TRBJ1-4, with D perhaps matching TRBD1 (5 bases). This CDR3 spans 12 amino acids. V was trimmed by 2 bases and J by 8 bases, leaving 6 bases between them. The CDR3 is CASSLRGEKLFF. Written as DNA, the CDR3 is TGTGCCAGCAGTTTAAGGGGAGAAAAACTGTTTTTT.

This rearrangement joins TRBV30 to TRBJ1-1, with D possibly TRBD1 on 6 matching bases. The V end lost 0 bases, the J end lost 5 bases, and 10 bases lay between the germline ends. CDR3 length: 13 residues. From germline, CDR1 is GTSNPN and CDR2 SVGIG (reference sequence). The CDR3 DNA is TGTGCCTGGAGTGTCGGGGGGCAGACTGAAGCTTTCTTT. Protein sequence: CAWSVGGQTEAFF. Based on the CDR3 plus reference TRBV30 and TRBJ1-1, the full variable domain is SQTIHQWPATLVQPVGSPLSLECTVEGTSNPNLYWYRQAAGRGLQLLFYSVGIGQISSEVPQNLSASRPQDRQFILSSKKLLLSDSGFYLCAWSVGGQTEAFFGQGTRLTVV.

V gene TRBV10-3 combines with J gene TRBJ2-7, with a tentative D call TRBD2 (6 bases). This CDR3 is 13 amino acids long. V was clipped by 6 bases and J by 6 bases, with 15 bases between them. Germline CDR1 reads ENHRY; CDR2 reads SYGVKD. The CDR3 protein is CAISSGTPGEQYF. For the CDR3, the DNA is TGTGCCATCAGCTCCGGGACTCCTGGCGAGCAGTACTTC.

This clone was detected a few times. The chain has TRBV19 and TRBJ1-1; no definite D call. The germline V and J ends were trimmed by 4 bases and 0 bases, with 6 bases remaining between them. This CDR3 is built from 13 residues. Germline V gene sequence: CDR1 LNHDA, CDR2 SQIVND (reference sequence). The CDR3: CASSTLMNTEAFF. The CDR3 DNA reads TGTGCCAGTAGTACCCTAATGAACACTGAAGCTTTCTTT. Full variable domain (rest looked up from reference TRBV19 and TRBJ1-1): DGGITQSPKYLFRKEGQNVTLSCEQNLNHDAMYWYRQDPGQGLRLIYYSQIVNDFQKGDIAEGYSVSREKKESFPLTVTSAQKNPTAFYLCASSTLMNTEAFFGQGTRLTVV.

The J gene is TRBJ2-1, the V gene TRBV28; no clear D gene. Per germline, CDR1 MDHEN and CDR2 SYDVKM. This CDR3 has 14 residues. The V and J ends lost 1 base and 7 bases respectively, with 11 bases between them. The CDR3 sequence is CASSLYPLTNEQFF. CDR3 DNA sequence: TGTGCCAGCAGTTTATACCCCCTCACTAATGAGCAGTTCTTC.

The chain joins TRBV5-6 to TRBJ1-2, with no clear D. The CDR3 runs 13 residues. In germline, CDR1 is SGHDT, CDR2 YYEEEE. The V end was cut by 0 bases, the J end by 8 bases, with 11 bases between. CDR3 nucleotides: TGTGCCAGCAGCTTGGCGACGGGTGACGGCTACACCTTC. Translating it yields CASSLATGDGYTF.

There are many counts of this clone. The chain joins TRBV7-3 to TRBJ2-2; D perhaps matches TRBD2 (7 bases). The CDR3 contains 16 residues. V gave up 5 bases and J gave up 5 bases, with 18 bases separating them. CDR1 SGHTA and CDR2 FQGTGA come from the germline V gene. This CDR3 reads CASSGGMGGATGELFF. CDR3 sequence (DNA): TGTGCCAGCAGCGGAGGAATGGGGGGGGCGACCGGGGAGCTGTTTTTT.

This chain connects TRBV4-2 to TRBJ2-7; the match to TRBD2 covers 9 bases. Per the germline V gene, CDR1 is LGHNA and CDR2 is YNFKEQ. J was trimmed by 4 bases and V by 0 bases; bases with no gene match: 16. The CDR3 has 19 amino acids. CDR3 in amino acids: CASSQDGSPYLAGIYEQYF. The DNA of the CDR3 is TGTGCCAGCAGCCAAGACGGATCCCCATACCTAGCGGGGATTTACGAGCAGTACTTC.

This rearrangement joins TRBV12-3 or TRBV12-4 to TRBJ2-2; D gene uncertain. Trimming shortened V by 5 bases and J by 5 bases, and 9 bases separated the two germline ends. This CDR3 region has 13 residues. The CDR3 sequence is CASSIRETGELFF. CDR3 coding DNA: TGTGCCAGCAGTATCCGAGAGACCGGGGAGCTGTTTTTT.

The rearrangement joins TRBV27 to TRBJ1-4; D may be TRBD1 (6 bases). Germline V lookup: CDR1 MNHEY, CDR2 SMNVEV (reference sequence). The CDR3 contains 14 residues. Trimming stripped 4 bases from V and 8 bases from J, with 14 bases between. The CDR3 coding sequence is TGTGCCAGCAGTTCTTGGACAGCCGGGGAAAAACTGTTTTTT. Encoded protein: CASSSWTAGEKLFF.

The chain recombines TRBV23-1 with TRBJ2-3; D perhaps matches TRBD2 (6 bases). TRBV23-1 is an open reading frame whose function is uncertain. The V end was cut by 7 bases, the J end by 4 bases, with 15 bases between. The CDR3 consists of 14 residues. DNA for the CDR3: TGCGCCAGCAACCAAAGGGAGGACCCAGATACGCAGTATTTT. Translating it yields CASNQREDPDTQYF.

The rearrangement uses TRBV28 and TRBJ1-4; no reliable D call. V lost 5 bases, J lost 3 bases, and 13 bases lay in between. CDR3 length: 15 amino acids. Germline loops: CDR1 MDHEN, CDR2 SYDVKM. The CDR3 loop reads CASSARPGANEKLFF. The CDR3 DNA follows: TGTGCCAGCAGTGCTCGACCGGGAGCTAATGAAAAACTGTTTTTT.

This chain uses TRBV24-1 with TRBJ2-7; TRBD1 might be the D (5 bases). This CDR3 has 14 amino acids. The V gene's germline CDR1 is KGHDR and CDR2 SFDVKD. The germline V and J ends were trimmed by 7 bases and 1 base, with 13 bases remaining between them. In nucleotides, the CDR3 is TGTGCCACCAGCCGCCTGACAGCTTCCTACGAGCAGTACTTC. Its translation is CATSRLTASYEQYF.

V and J are TRBV2 and TRBJ1-1, with D possibly TRBD1 on 6 matching bases. The CDR3 has 15 amino acids. The ends were cut back, 6 bases at V and 3 bases at J, with 17 bases in the middle. CDR1 SNHLY and CDR2 FYNNEI come from the germline V gene. CDR3 sequence (DNA): TGTGCCAGCAGGACGGGACAAGGATTTTACACTGAAGCTTTCTTT. It yields the protein CASRTGQGFYTEAFF.